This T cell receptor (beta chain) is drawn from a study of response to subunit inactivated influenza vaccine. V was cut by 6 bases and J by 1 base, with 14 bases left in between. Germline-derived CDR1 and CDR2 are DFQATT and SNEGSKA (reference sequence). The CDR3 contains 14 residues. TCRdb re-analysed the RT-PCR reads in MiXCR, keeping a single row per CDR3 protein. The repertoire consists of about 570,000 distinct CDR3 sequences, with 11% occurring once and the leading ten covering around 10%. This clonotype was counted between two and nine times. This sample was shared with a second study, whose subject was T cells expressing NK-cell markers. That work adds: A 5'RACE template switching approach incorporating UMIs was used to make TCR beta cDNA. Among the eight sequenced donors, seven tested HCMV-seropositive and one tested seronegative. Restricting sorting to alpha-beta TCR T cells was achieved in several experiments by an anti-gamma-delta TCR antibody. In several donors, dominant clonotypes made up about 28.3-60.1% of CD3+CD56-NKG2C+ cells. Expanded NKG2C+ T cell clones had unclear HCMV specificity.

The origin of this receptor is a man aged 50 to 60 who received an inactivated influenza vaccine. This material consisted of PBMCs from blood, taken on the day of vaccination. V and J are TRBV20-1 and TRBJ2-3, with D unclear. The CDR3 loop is CSANSRQGTDTQYF. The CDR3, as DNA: TGCAGTGCCAATAGTCGGCAGGGCACAGATACGCAGTATTTT.